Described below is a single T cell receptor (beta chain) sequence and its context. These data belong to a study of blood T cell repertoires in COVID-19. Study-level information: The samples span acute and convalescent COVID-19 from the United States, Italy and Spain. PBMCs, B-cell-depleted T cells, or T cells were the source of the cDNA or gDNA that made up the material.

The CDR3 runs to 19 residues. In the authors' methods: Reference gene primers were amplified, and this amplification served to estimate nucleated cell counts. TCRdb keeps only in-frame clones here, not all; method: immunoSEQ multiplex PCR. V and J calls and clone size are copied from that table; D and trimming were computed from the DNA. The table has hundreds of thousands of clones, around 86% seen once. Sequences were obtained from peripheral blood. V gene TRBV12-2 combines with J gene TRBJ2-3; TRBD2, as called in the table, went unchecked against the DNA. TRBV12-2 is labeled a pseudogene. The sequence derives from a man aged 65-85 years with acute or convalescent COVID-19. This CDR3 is CASRLSLSIERVNTDTQYF. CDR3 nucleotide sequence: TGTGCAAGTCGCTTGTCCCTCTCAATTGAGCGGGTTAACACAGATACGCAGTATTTT.